This T cell receptor beta chain was profiled in a study of blood T cell repertoires in COVID-19. About the study: Acute-phase and convalescent COVID-19 samples originated in the United States, Italy and Spain. T cells, B-cell-depleted T cells, or PBMCs supplied cDNA or gDNA.

TCRdb's table, derived via immunoSEQ multiplex PCR, lists solely in-frame clones and lacks some. Here the sample spans 350,000 to 450,000 clones, 70% to 90% being singletons. Enrolled during active infection, Seattle patients were then followed longitudinally. The source is a woman between 55 and 75 years old with COVID-19, enrolled during active disease. The sample comprised peripheral blood.

CDR3: CASSYRDEGSYEQYF. In DNA form, the CDR3 reads TGTGCCAGCAGTTACAGGGATGAGGGCTCCTACGAGCAGTACTTC. The chain employs TRBV6-5 and TRBJ2-7, with D perhaps TRBD2 (5 bases). This CDR3 spans 15 amino acids. The germline V gene has CDR1 MNHEY and CDR2 SVGAGI. V lost 2 bases, J lost 0 bases, and 11 bases lay in between.